This is a list of T cell receptor beta chains from one sample in a study of spatial heterogeneity in lung cancer. TCRdb ran MiXCR on the 5' RACE reads and lists one entry per CDR3 protein. The sample carries fewer than 9,500 distinct CDR3 sequences, roughly 2.8% recorded once. Sequenced material: lung tumor tissue, taken at surgery. The source of these receptors is a male donor with early-stage non-small cell lung cancer. Both conserved end residues are part of each CDR3. The D gene is left open where the match is weak. Some rows have no size entry. The others give once, few or many, or a class for an expanded clone.

J,size,D,V,DNA,CDR3
TRBJ1-5,many,TRBD1,TRBV5-1,TGCGCCAGCAGCTTACGGACAGGGGATCAGCCCCAGCATTTT,CASSLRTGDQPQHF
TRBJ2-7,-,-,TRBV27,TGTGCCAGCAGGGTAGGAATGGGAGAAGAAGAGCAGTACTTC,CASRVGMGEEEQYF
TRBJ1-2,many,-,TRBV7-9,TGTGCCAGCAGCTTGACGACTGAAAACTATGGCTACACCTTC,CASSLTTENYGYTF
TRBJ1-2,many,TRBD1,TRBV20-1,TGCAGTGCTAAGAAATCCGGGACAGGGGATATCTATGGCTACACCTTC,CSAKKSGTGDIYGYTF
TRBJ1-1,medium-sized,-,TRBV5-1,TGCGCCAGCTACTCGGGGGGCGGGGTGAACACTGAAGCTTTCTTT,CASYSGGGVNTEAFF
TRBJ2-7,few,-,TRBV7-3,TGTGCCAGCAGCCCTTCCGGGGGGCAATCCTACGAGCAGTACTTC,CASSPSGGQSYEQYF
TRBJ1-4,many,-,TRBV4-3,TGCGCCAGCAGCCAAGATGGCAGCCTGGGGGAAAAACTGTTTTTT,CASSQDGSLGEKLFF
TRBJ1-1,many,-,TRBV13,TGTGCCAGCAAAAGGGGGGTGAACACTGAAGCTTTCTTT,CASKRGVNTEAFF
TRBJ2-7,many,-,TRBV4-2,TGTGCCAGCAGCCAAGATCTAGACAGCTACTACGAGCAGTACTTC,CASSQDLDSYYEQYF
TRBJ1-5,many,-,TRBV2,TGTGCCAGCAGTGACAGGAGTAGCAATCAGCCCCAGCATTTT,CASSDRSSNQPQHF
TRBJ1-5,many,-,TRBV5-1,TGCGCCAGCAGCTGGCTCAGGTGTCCCAATCAGCCCCAGCATTTT,CASSWLRCPNQPQHF
TRBJ1-6,many,-,TRBV6-2/TRBV6-3,TGTGCCAGCAGACCCGTGACAGCTGGAGGTTCCTATAATTCACCCCTCCACTTT,CASRPVTAGGSYNSPLHF
TRBJ2-3,few,TRBD1,TRBV24-1,TGTGCCACCAGTGACATAGGACAGGGGACAGATACGCAGTATTTT,CATSDIGQGTDTQYF
TRBJ2-3,many,TRBD1,TRBV7-3,TGTGCCAGCAGCCCCTCGGGACAGCTTAGGGCGGGCACAGATACGCAGTATTTT,CASSPSGQLRAGTDTQYF
TRBJ1-1,many,-,TRBV28,TGTGCCAGCAGTGCAGTCGACACTGAAGCTTTCTTT,CASSAVDTEAFF
TRBJ1-2,many,-,TRBV27,TGTGCCAGCAGTTTATCCGGGGGAATTGGTTATGGCTACACCTTC,CASSLSGGIGYGYTF
TRBJ2-2,many,-,TRBV20-1,TGCAGTGCTAGAGATGCTCTCACCGGGGAGCTGTTTTTT,CSARDALTGELFF
TRBJ2-2,many,TRBD1,TRBV28,TGTGCCAGCAGTCCCGGGACAGGGGGATTCGGCGGGGAGCTGTTTTTT,CASSPGTGGFGGELFF
TRBJ1-6,many,-,TRBV5-1,TGCGCCAGCAGCTTGGCACAACAGAGCTCCTATAATTCACCCCTCCACTTT,CASSLAQQSSYNSPLHF
TRBJ2-7,medium-sized,-,TRBV7-7,TGTGCTAGCAGCTTAGAAGGCAGATCCTACGAGCAGTACTTC,CASSLEGRSYEQYF
TRBJ2-2,many,-,TRBV30,TGTGCCTGGAGCTGGAGGGGGAGGGGGGAGCTGTTTTTT,CAWSWRGRGELFF
TRBJ2-5,many,TRBD2,TRBV7-9,TGTGCCAGCAGCCCTCCGGGGGGGCGGCAAGAGACCCAGTACTTC,CASSPPGGRQETQYF